This TCR beta chain derives from a study of PD-1 blockade in classical Hodgkin lymphoma. Germline CDR1 is KGHSH and CDR2 is LQKENI. With 3 bases removed from V and 0 bases from J, the gap between germline ends came to 22 bases. The CDR3 has 19 amino acids. As to time point: cycle 4 day 1 (C4D1), after less than 7 weeks of nivolumab. There was relapse after autologous stem cell transplantation in every patient, and there was variation in brentuximab vedotin exposure. Sequencing was performed with immunoSEQ multiplex PCR; in TCRdb, only in-frame clones are kept and a portion is missing. Here the sample spans approximately 21,000 clones, under 85% being singletons. This clone has just a few counts.

This sample comprised peripheral blood mononuclear cells (PBMCs), obtained before the fourth cycle of nivolumab. The chain employs TRBV18 and TRBJ2-3; maybe TRBD2 (5 bases). This TCR derives from a human donor with classical Hodgkin lymphoma. The CDR3 region has the DNA TGTGCCAGCTCACCCTTGGGGAGCAGAGCTCGTACTAGCACAGATACGCAGTATTTT. This sequence encodes CASSPLGSRARTSTDTQYF. Based on the CDR3 plus reference TRBV18 and TRBJ2-3, the full variable domain is NAGVMQNPRHLVRRRGQEARLRCSPMKGHSHVYWYRQLPEEGLKFMVYLQKENIIDESGMPKERFSAEFPKEGPSILRIQQVVRGDSAAYFCASSPLGSRARTSTDTQYFGPGTRLTVL.